This TCR beta chain was sequenced in a study of technical replicates of blood from a handful of donors. The table came from immunoSEQ multiplex PCR; TCRdb's copy has only in-frame clones and leaves some out. The sample holds approximately 92,000 clones, roughly 96% seen once. This clone has just one count. The germline V gene encodes CDR1 SGHRS and CDR2 YFSETQ. V dropped 3 bases and J dropped 5 bases, with 8 bases sitting between them. CDR3 length equals 13 residues. The sequence was obtained from a human donor in good health. The chain carries TRBV5-1 and TRBJ1-4; D not resolved. The sample taken for sequencing was T cells isolated from PBMCs. The CDR3 DNA follows: TGCGCCAGCAGCTCAGAGGCGAATGAAAAACTGTTTTTT. It yields the protein CASSSEANEKLFF.